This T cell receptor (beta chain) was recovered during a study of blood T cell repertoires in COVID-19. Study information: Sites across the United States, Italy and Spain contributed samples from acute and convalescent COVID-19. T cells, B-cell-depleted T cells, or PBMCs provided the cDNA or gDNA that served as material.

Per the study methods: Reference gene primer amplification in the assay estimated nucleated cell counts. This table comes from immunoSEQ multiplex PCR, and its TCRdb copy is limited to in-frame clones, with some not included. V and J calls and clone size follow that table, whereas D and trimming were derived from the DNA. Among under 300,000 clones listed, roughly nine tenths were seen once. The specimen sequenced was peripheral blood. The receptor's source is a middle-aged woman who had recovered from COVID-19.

The CDR3 nucleotides are TGTGCCAGCAGCCTCCGGCGGGGGAGGGATGGAGATACGCAGTATTTT. It encodes CASSLRRGRDGDTQYF. V is TRBV6-6 and J is TRBJ2-3; TRBD2 aligns across 7 bases. V trimming: 6 bases; J trimming: 5 bases; junction bases outside the gene matches: 14. There are 16 residues in the CDR3. Germline V gene sequence: CDR1 MNHNY, CDR2 SVGAGI (reference sequence).